One and the same sample provided the 2 T cell receptor beta chains below, sequenced in a study of blood T cells in healthy people across ages. With a J-beta primer mix and a sample-barcoded 5' primer, a second PCR ran about 7 to 11 cycles. TCRdb passed the 5' RACE reads through MiXCR, listing each CDR3 protein once. The data hold about 1.4 million distinct CDR3 sequences, with 59% observed a single time. Sequenced: blood. The source is a young man in good health.

The CDR3 spells CSATGGGGYGYTF. CDR3 sequence (DNA): TGCAGCGCCACAGGGGGCGGAGGCTATGGCTACACCTTC. The chain links TRBV29-1 to TRBJ1-2; 9 bases map to TRBD1. Germline lookup yields CDR1 SQVTM and CDR2 ANQGSEA. V was clipped by 7 bases and J by 4 bases; unmatched bases: 7. This CDR3 contains 13 residues.

The chain combines TRBV10-3 with TRBJ2-3; 7 positions match TRBD1. Trimming cost V 5 bases and J 8 bases; bases outside gene matches: 13. The CDR3 covers 15 residues. The germline V gene encodes CDR1 ENHRY and CDR2 SYGVKD. CDR3 bases: TGTGCCATCAGTACAGGGGCCTCCACCGAGCGTACGCAGTATTTT. This encodes CAISTGASTERTQYF.